The 8 T cell receptor beta chains given below trace back to one sample, sequenced in a study of T-cell memory formation after mild COVID-19. TCRdb re-called the 5' RACE reads with MiXCR, one entry per CDR3 protein. There are 450,000 to 650,000 distinct CDR3 sequences in the sample; 20% to 25% occur only once, and roughly 8.3% lies in the top ten. Material: PBMCs or a T cell subset sorted from them (not recorded which). The receptors stem from an adult woman who had mild COVID-19 (a few samples of this study predate the infection). Cell type and time point are not known.

This clonotype was seen a single time. This chain links TRBV3-1 with TRBJ2-5; no reliable D call. CDR3 length: 15 amino acids. V gave up 1 base and J gave up 1 base, with 10 bases separating them. From germline, CDR1 is LGHDT and CDR2 YNNKEL (reference sequence). CDR3 protein: CASSQGGRSQETQYF. The CDR3 region has the DNA TGTGCCAGCAGCCAAGGTGGGCGTAGCCAAGAGACCCAGTACTTC.

The CDR3 DNA reads TGTGCCAGCAGTTTTTTGGGTGGTGGCTTCTACGAGCAGTACTTC. This translates into CASSFLGGGFYEQYF. V and J are TRBV27 and TRBJ2-7; D unclear. Trimming removed 3 bases at V and 3 bases at J, with 15 bases between. Germline V gives CDR1 MNHEY, CDR2 SMNVEV (reference sequence). The CDR3 has 15 amino acids.

This clonotype was observed a handful of times. The rearrangement links TRBV6-6 to TRBJ2-1; 9 bases match TRBD1. The CDR3 runs 15 residues. CDR1 and CDR2 from the germline V gene are MNHNY and SVGAGI (reference sequence). V lost 4 bases, J lost 6 bases, and 7 bases stayed unmatched. This CDR3 reads CASSFPTGGFNEQFF. In DNA form, the CDR3 reads TGTGCCAGCAGTTTTCCGACAGGGGGATTCAATGAGCAGTTCTTC.

The rearrangement uses TRBV29-1 and TRBJ1-2; D is undetermined. The V and J ends lost 2 bases and 7 bases respectively, with 11 bases between them. The germline V gene encodes CDR1 SQVTM and CDR2 ANQGSEA. The length of the CDR3 is 12 residues. The CDR3, as DNA: TGCAGCGTTGAATATGAGGTCGGTGGCTACACCTTC. Translated: CSVEYEVGGYTF.

This clonotype was counted a few times. The chain carries TRBV4-1 and TRBJ2-7, with D unresolved. Trimming stripped 0 bases from V and 3 bases from J, with 12 bases between. The CDR3 consists of 15 residues. Germline CDR1 and CDR2: MGHRA and YSYEKL. The CDR3 here is CASSQDWAGYYEQYF. CDR3 nucleotides: TGCGCCAGCAGCCAAGATTGGGCAGGATACTACGAGCAGTACTTC.

This clonotype was picked up a small number of times. The chain couples TRBV3-1 to TRBJ2-1; the D gene is possibly TRBD2 (5 bases). V was pared by 5 bases and J by 3 bases, with 14 bases between. From germline, CDR1 is LGHDT and CDR2 YNNKEL (reference sequence). The CDR3 has 15 residues. CDR3 nucleotides: TGTGCCAGCAGCGATTGGACTGCCCACTACAATGAGCAGTTCTTC. Translating gives CASSDWTAHYNEQFF.

V and J are TRBV4-1 and TRBJ2-5; D may be TRBD1 (6 bases). CDR1 is MGHRA and CDR2 is YSYEKL in the germline V gene. This CDR3 contains 14 residues. The germline V and J ends were trimmed by 2 bases and 4 bases, with 11 bases remaining between them. The CDR3 DNA reads as TGCGCCAGCAGCCAACGCCGAGGGGGAGAGACCCAGTACTTC. Residues: CASSQRRGGETQYF.

The rearrangement links TRBV24-1 to TRBJ1-5, with D possibly being TRBD1 (5 bases). Germline V gene data show CDR1 as KGHDR and CDR2 as SFDVKD. The ends were cut back, 3 bases at V and 6 bases at J, with 17 bases in the middle. The CDR3 is 16 residues long. CDR3 region: CATSDGGGGFRQPQHF. The CDR3 DNA follows: TGTGCCACCAGTGATGGCGGTGGGGGTTTCCGTCAGCCCCAGCATTTT.